Given below is one TCR beta chain in context. Its binding antigen is unknown. Per-nucleotide qualities are absent, and no much larger clonotype sits a single base away. This sample is part of a study of blood T cell repertoires in COVID-19 (dated by TCRdb to 2018 to 2021). Describing the broader study: Samples from collaborators originated in the United States, Italy and Spain and spanned both the acute and convalescent phases of COVID-19. The prospective study material was composed of cDNA or gDNA derived from T cells, B-cell-depleted T cells, or PBMCs. The dataset comprised deeply sampled blood TCRbeta repertoires from subjects exposed to, actively infected with, or recovered from COVID-19. The repertoires were released in a freely available public database meant as a resource for research on the immune response to SARS-CoV-2. Samples came from the ongoing ImmuneRACE study (first 160 participants) plus 1,254 subjects from 6 global collaborators. A de-identified subject ID, COVID-19 status, age in years and sex were almost always included in the sample metadata. Where HLA class I and class II types were available, the types were taken from metadata supplied by the sample provider, not from assay-based typing. The investigation overall reported the following: How much clinical and demographic metadata was included differed by source and by participant, and the metadata was provided uncurated.

V lost 5 bases and J lost 7 bases; the stretch between them is 18 bases long. Its CDR3 holds 15 amino acids, cysteine through phenylalanine. Only the CDR3 DNA stays, 45 bases, in frame from base 1. The germline V gene provides CDR1 SGHTA and CDR2 FQGNSA. In the prospective study, participants were roughly 18 to 100 years old, resided in fewer than 25 geographic areas of the United States, and were enrolled through a virtual design. In the prospective study, cohorts were assigned on the basis of participant-reported clinical history obtained from a screening survey and a study questionnaire. In the prospective study, mobile phlebotomists collected whole blood, serum and a nasopharyngeal or oropharyngeal swab from each participant. Over a roughly 2-month period, participants in the prospective study had the option of providing additional blood draws and questionnaires. Prospective study blood samples were shipped either frozen or at room temperature before DNA extraction.

TCRbeta CDR3 regions were amplified from genomic DNA using the immunoSEQ Assay, a bias-controlled multiplex PCR. The original methods were these. The number of nucleated cells in each sample was estimated by amplification of reference gene primers within the assay. To quantify the absolute abundance of each unique TCRbeta CDR3 rearrangement, sequence reads were collapsed and filtered. For each sample, productive Simpson clonality was calculated as the square root of Simpson's diversity index across productive rearrangements. As stored in TCRdb, this immuneACCESS dataset retains in-frame rearrangements with V and J assigned. A fraction of the clones does not appear; measured against another copy, unresolved V genes explain less than half of the discrepancy, and the remainder lacks a known reason. From that table come the V and J calls and clone size; the DNA was used to work out D and trimming. The sample table records 150,000 to 200,000 clones; approximately 79% of these occur just once. More than 4% of the sample is held by the ten biggest clonotypes.

Sequenced material: PBMCs or T cells enriched from blood (not recorded which). The source of this sequence is a woman aged 55-69 years with acute COVID-19. This sequence uses TRBV7-2 and TRBJ1-5; the D gene is possibly TRBD1, with 6 bases matching. The CDR3 region has the sequence CASSGPGGGRQPQHF. At the DNA level, the sequence is TGTGCCAGCAGCGGCCCGGGGGGCGGTAGGCAGCCCCAGCATTTT.